These 25 T cell receptor beta chains share one sample of origin, sequenced in a study of blood T cells in healthy people across ages. A second PCR of 7 to 11 cycles used a sample-barcoded 5' primer and a J-beta primer mix. MiXCR was run by TCRdb on the 5' RACE reads, yielding one entry per CDR3 protein. Of fewer than 900,000 distinct CDR3 sequences in the sample, roughly 47% are singletons; the top ten hold around a fifth. Sequenced material: blood. The receptor set was obtained from a woman in her sixties or seventies in good health.

This clonotype has a single count. The V and J genes are TRBV5-5 and TRBJ1-2; D may be TRBD1 (5 bases). This CDR3 region has 14 residues. CDR1 is SGHKS, CDR2 YYEKEE, per germline (reference sequence). Trimming shortened V by 1 base and J by 3 bases, and 10 bases separated the two germline ends. The CDR3 nucleotides are TGTGCCAGCAGCTTGAGTAGGGGCCACTATGGCTACACCTTC. It encodes CASSLSRGHYGYTF.

As regards this clonotype: This may be a read error: a much more frequent sequence differs by one nucleotide. The chain uses TRBV3-1 and TRBJ1-5, with D hard to call. The germline V gene encodes CDR1 LGHDT and CDR2 YNNKEL (reference sequence). This CDR3 region has 13 residues. CDR3: CASNQGSNQPQHF. CDR3 coding DNA: TGTGCCAGCAACCAAGGGAGCAATCAGCCCCAGCATTTT.

This clonotype showed up just once. The J gene is TRBJ2-1, the V gene TRBV5-6; a possible D gene is TRBD2 (6 bases). The CDR3 is 20 residues long. Germline values: CDR1 SGHDT, CDR2 YYEEEE. The V gene lost 0 bases and the J gene lost 2 bases, with 24 bases spanning the gap. CDR3 coding DNA: TGTGCCAGCAGCTTGGAGGTTGCGGGACCTACTATCCCCGCCTACAATGAGCAGTTCTTC. It encodes CASSLEVAGPTIPAYNEQFF.

This clonotype was detected many times. The chain's CDR3 is CASSQNTYGYTF. The CDR3 DNA reads TGTGCCAGCAGCCAAAACACCTATGGCTACACCTTC. The chain combines TRBV5-5 with TRBJ1-2; D is uncertain. This CDR3 has 12 residues. CDR1 and CDR2 from the germline V gene are SGHKS and YYEKEE (reference sequence). With 4 bases removed from V and 4 bases from J, the gap between germline ends came to 8 bases.

This CDR3 is CASSFTGVDGELFF. CDR3 sequence (DNA): TGTGCCAGCAGTTTCACAGGGGTGGACGGGGAGCTGTTTTTT. J is TRBJ2-2 and V is TRBV6-5; 7 bases are shared with TRBD1. The CDR3 sequence is 14 residues long. J was trimmed by 7 bases and V by 4 bases; bases with no gene match: 6. Looked up from germline, CDR1 is MNHEY and CDR2 is SVGAGI.

In its sample, this clonotype was seen a few times. Written as DNA, the CDR3 is TGTGCCAGCAGCTTAAGCTTTAGCTCCTACAATGAGCAGTTCTTC. Protein product: CASSLSFSSYNEQFF. The rearrangement joins TRBV11-3 to TRBJ2-1; D remains ambiguous. Germline values: CDR1 SGHNT, CDR2 YENEEA. The V end lost 2 bases, the J end lost 0 bases, and 8 bases lay between the germline ends. The CDR3 loop spans 15 amino acids.

In regard to this clonotype: This may be a read error, as it is one base from a much larger clone. The chain couples TRBV15 to TRBJ2-7, with 11 positions matching TRBD2. CDR1 LNHNV and CDR2 YYDKDF come from the germline V gene (reference sequence). The CDR3 is 16 residues long. With 3 bases clipped from V and 7 bases from J, the junction kept 11 bases outside the gene matches. CDR3 loop: CATSSGLAGPKGEQYF. CDR3 DNA sequence: TGTGCCACCAGCAGCGGACTAGCGGGTCCTAAGGGTGAGCAGTACTTC.

This chain links TRBV29-1 with TRBJ2-7, with 15 bases lining up with TRBD2. The germline CDR1 and CDR2 sequences are SQVTM and ANQGSEA. V lost 1 base to trimming and J lost 0 bases; unmatched junction nucleotides: 7. CDR3 size: 18 residues. The DNA for the CDR3 is TGCAGCGTTGAAGTAATTTCGGGACTAGCGGGGGGCTCCTACGAGCAGTACTTC. Encoded protein: CSVEVISGLAGGSYEQYF.

On this clonotype: With a much larger clone just one base away, this may be a read error. This chain joins TRBV12-3 or TRBV12-4 and TRBJ2-7; tentative D call: TRBD2 (5 bases). Trimming took off 6 bases at V and 7 bases at J, with 16 bases between the two ends. This CDR3 spans 13 amino acids. The CDR3 DNA follows: TGTGCCAGCAGACCACTAGGAGTGAATGAGCAGTACTTC. Amino acids: CASRPLGVNEQYF.

The rearrangement joins TRBV29-1 to TRBJ2-7, with 10 nucleotides matching TRBD2. Germline V gives CDR1 SQVTM, CDR2 ANQGSEA. The V segment lost 4 bases and the J segment 7 bases; nucleotides outside the gene matches: 10. CDR3 length: 14 amino acids. CDR3 sequence reads: CSVVGLAFYNEQYF. The CDR3, as DNA: TGCAGCGTTGTGGGACTAGCGTTTTACAATGAGCAGTACTTC.

In its sample, this clonotype was seen a few times. The chain recombines TRBV5-6 with TRBJ2-7, with D perhaps TRBD1 (6 bases). The J call may be incorrect, as the DNA end agrees better with TRBJ2-5. This CDR3 contains 15 residues. In germline, CDR1 is SGHDT, CDR2 YYEEEE. The CDR3, as DNA: TGTGCCAGCAGCTTGGCGGCAGGGGCTGGTGAGACCCAGTACTTC. This sequence encodes CASSLAAGAGETQYF.

About this clonotype: A clone one base away is much larger, so this may be a read error. The chain is built from TRBV7-9 and TRBJ2-3, with TRBD1 matching 7 bases. CDR1 and CDR2 (germline): SEHNR, FQNEAQ (reference sequence). CDR3 size: 15 residues. The CDR3 loop is CAGSSNRGTTDTQYF. The CDR3 nucleotides read TGTGCCGGCAGCTCCAACAGGGGAACTACAGATACGCAGTATTTT.

J is TRBJ2-7 and V is TRBV7-7, with 9 nucleotides matching TRBD1. The CDR3 spans 16 residues. The J segment lost 3 bases and the V segment lost 4 bases, leaving 10 bases of the junction unmatched. CDR1 and CDR2 (germline): SSHAT, FNYEAQ (reference sequence). Here the CDR3 DNA reads TGTGCCAGCAGCTCGTTCGCGGGACAGGGCCTCTACGAGCAGTACTTC. It specifies CASSSFAGQGLYEQYF.

A few counts support this clonotype. The gene calls are TRBV3-1 and TRBJ1-4, with a possible D match to TRBD1 (5 bases). V was pared by 11 bases and J by 4 bases, with 11 bases between. This CDR3 spans 12 amino acids. Germline V lookup: CDR1 LGHDT, CDR2 YNNKEL (reference sequence). The CDR3 DNA is TGTGCCGTGGGGGGAATTAATGAAAAACTGTTTTTT. Protein product: CAVGGINEKLFF.

In nucleotides, the CDR3 is TGTGCCACCAGTGACCTAGCGGGAGGGCCCGGAGATGAGCAGTTCTTC. Translated: CATSDLAGGPGDEQFF. The chain recombines TRBV24-1 with TRBJ2-1; 12 positions agree with TRBD2. In germline, CDR1 is KGHDR, CDR2 SFDVKD. This CDR3 contains 16 residues. With V trimmed by 4 bases and J by 8 bases, 8 bases remained unmatched.

This clonotype was observed a handful of times. J is TRBJ2-5 and V is TRBV11-2, with a possible D match to TRBD1 (5 bases). V dropped 5 bases and J dropped 0 bases, with 19 bases sitting between them. The CDR3 has 17 residues. Germline V lookup: CDR1 SGHAT, CDR2 FQNNGV. The CDR3, as DNA: TGTGCCAGCAGCCCCAACCCATTTCAGGGAAACCAAGAGACCCAGTACTTC. This gives the protein CASSPNPFQGNQETQYF.

The chain has TRBV7-9 and TRBJ1-1, with D possibly being TRBD1 (5 bases). The CDR3 runs to 13 residues. The V end lost 6 bases, the J end lost 1 base, and 9 bases lay between the germline ends. Germline CDR1 reads SEHNR; CDR2 reads FQNEAQ (reference sequence). CDR3 protein: CASSTGWNTEAFF. In DNA, the CDR3 is TGTGCCAGCAGTACAGGATGGAACACTGAAGCTTTCTTT.

Notes on this clonotype: The junction departs from germline at one end; a sequencing error may be responsible. The gene calls are TRBV9 and TRBJ2-7, with D perhaps matching TRBD1 (6 bases). Germline loops: CDR1 SGDLS, CDR2 YYNGEE. CDR3 length: 13 residues. CDR3 amino acids: CACSAGTLYEQYF. The CDR3 coding sequence is TGTGCCTGCAGCGCCGGGACACTCTACGAGCAGTACTTC.

This clonotype was picked up a small number of times. The chain is built from TRBV7-2 and TRBJ2-7; the D is unclear. CDR3 length: 14 residues. CDR1 and CDR2 from the germline V gene are SGHTA and FQGNSA. V lost 6 bases and J lost 1, with 13 bases in between. The chain's CDR3 is CASSAREESYEQYF. The CDR3 nucleotides read TGTGCCAGCAGTGCTAGAGAAGAGTCCTACGAGCAGTACTTC. The variable domain in full, completed from reference TRBV7-2 and TRBJ2-7, reads GAGVSQSPSNKVTEKGKDVELRCDPISGHTALYWYRQSLGQGLEFLIYFQGNSAPDKSGLPSDRFSAERTGGSVSTLTIQRTQQEDSAVYLCASSAREESYEQYFGPGTRLTVT.

This chain connects TRBV7-6 to TRBJ2-3, with 9 bases matching TRBD2. There are 18 residues in the CDR3. J lost 4 bases, V lost 0 bases, and 11 bases had no gene match. Germline V gives CDR1 SGHVS, CDR2 FNYEAQ. In DNA, the CDR3 is TGTGCCAGCAGCTTAGCGCCTAGCGGGACAACTAGCGCAGATACGCAGTATTTT. Translated, it gives CASSLAPSGTTSADTQYF.

The rearrangement links TRBV12-3 or TRBV12-4 to TRBJ1-2; 11 nucleotides agree with TRBD1. The CDR3 runs 13 residues. V gave up 9 bases and J gave up 7 bases; unmatched junction bases: 7. In DNA, the CDR3 is TGTGCCAGTGCCGGACAGGGGGCGGTTGGCTACACCTTC. Translated, it gives CASAGQGAVGYTF.

The chain uses TRBV6-2 or TRBV6-3 and TRBJ2-1; D remains unclear. V lost 6 bases and J lost 7, with 10 bases in between. This CDR3 has 12 amino acids. CDR1 is MNHEY and CDR2 is SVGEGT in the germline V gene. The CDR3 DNA is TGTGCCAGCAGAAAGTATCCTAATGAGCAGTTCTTC. The encoded protein is CASRKYPNEQFF.

This clonotype was counted many times. This chain joins TRBV7-2 and TRBJ2-5; TRBD2 matches at 11 bases. V shed 5 bases and J 2 bases; nucleotides not matched to a gene: 4. The germline gives CDR1 SGHTA, CDR2 FQGNSA. This CDR3 region has 15 residues. DNA for the CDR3: TGTGCCAGCAGCCCCGGGACTAGCGGACAAGAGACCCAGTACTTC. Amino acids: CASSPGTSGQETQYF. Filled out from reference TRBV7-2 and TRBJ2-5, the complete variable domain reads GAGVSQSPSNKVTEKGKDVELRCDPISGHTALYWYRQSLGQGLEFLIYFQGNSAPDKSGLPSDRFSAERTGGSVSTLTIQRTQQEDSAVYLCASSPGTSGQETQYFGPGTRLLVL.

This clonotype was seen more than once but under ten times. The rearrangement links TRBV2 to TRBJ1-2, with D possibly matching TRBD1 (6 bases). This CDR3 contains 15 residues. The germline CDR1 and CDR2 sequences are SNHLY and FYNNEI. Trimming cost V 4 bases and J 4 bases, with 16 bases left between them. The CDR3 DNA is TGTGCCAGCAGTGCCCGGGGGGGCTATGGCTATGGCTACACCTTC. Encoded protein: CASSARGGYGYGYTF.

The chain employs TRBV9 and TRBJ2-1, with 7 bases identical to TRBD2. With V trimmed by 2 bases and J by 2 bases, 4 bases remained unmatched. Germline V gene lookup returns CDR1 SGDLS and CDR2 YYNGEE. The CDR3 is made up of 15 amino acids. CDR3 in DNA: TGTGCCAGCAGCGTGCTGGGAGGGACCTACAATGAGCAGTTCTTC. Translating it yields CASSVLGGTYNEQFF.